The T cell receptor (beta chain) under discussion was sequenced for a study of CD4+ T cells in melanoma. CDR3 length: 15 amino acids. The J segment lost 6 bases and the V segment lost 5 bases, leaving 11 bases of the junction unmatched. Germline-derived CDR1 and CDR2 are SGHAT and FQNNGV. Assay: immunoSEQ multiplex PCR; the TCRdb copy retains only in-frame clones and omits some. The sample has some 13,000 clones, roughly 80% seen once. This clone turned up a few times. The V and J genes are TRBV11-2 and TRBJ2-7; 9 nucleotides match TRBD1. This TCR came from a human donor with melanoma. Material for sequencing was cells from a culture (not recorded whether cultured in vitro). The CDR3 region has the DNA TGTGCCAGCAGCCCCCATTTGGGACAGGGTTCCGAGCAGTACTTC. Translated: CASSPHLGQGSEQYF.